This T cell receptor beta chain was recorded in a study of blood T cell repertoires in COVID-19 (dated by TCRdb to 2020 to 2021). Background for the entire study: Collaborator samples came from the United States, Italy and Spain and covered acute and convalescent phases of COVID-19. The samples were drawn from two sources: the first 160 participants of the ongoing ImmuneRACE study, and about 1,300 subjects contributed by 6 global collaborators. Where HLA class I and class II types were available, the types were taken from metadata supplied by the sample provider, not from assay-based typing. The material from the prospective study consisted of cDNA or gDNA derived from T cells, B-cell-depleted T cells, or PBMCs. Deeply sampled blood TCRbeta repertoires from subjects exposed to, actively infected with, or recovered from COVID-19 were included in the dataset. A de-identified subject ID, COVID-19 status, age in years and sex were almost always included in the sample metadata. The repertoires were released in a freely available public database intended as a resource for research on the immune response to SARS-CoV-2.

As for this clone: Its antigen has not been determined. No much larger clonotype is one base removed from it; base qualities were not supplied.

The immunoSEQ Assay, a bias-controlled multiplex PCR, was used to amplify TCRbeta CDR3 regions from genomic DNA. The authors' analysis ran thus. Within the assay, amplification of reference gene primers was used to estimate how many nucleated cells each sample contained. Sequence reads were collapsed and filtered to measure the absolute abundance of every unique TCRbeta CDR3 rearrangement. For each sample, productive Simpson clonality was calculated by taking the square root of Simpson's diversity index across productive rearrangements. The table comes from immuneACCESS by way of TCRdb, which keeps in-frame sequences with V and J called. Part of the clones is missing from these tables; in studies checked, under half for an unresolved V gene and the rest for unknown reasons. V, J and clone size are taken as reported in that table, and D and trimming were inferred from the DNA itself. The sample table holds some 350,000 clones, of which 70% to 90% were seen once. The ten largest clones add up to 3% of the sample.

The research as a whole found: The quantity of clinical and demographic metadata differed by source and by participant and was supplied without curation.

In Seattle, one collaborating source enrolled patients while the infection was active and tracked those patients longitudinally over the course of disease. Whole blood was collected in K2EDTA tubes by collaborating institutions according to the institutions' own protocols. For TCRbeta analysis, collaborators shipped samples in one of three forms: frozen whole blood, isolated PBMCs, or DNA extracted from either of those sample types. Material for sequencing was peripheral blood. The clonotype comes from a woman in her twenties or thirties with COVID-19, enrolled during active disease.

The DNA reads TGTGCCAGCAGCTCCAAACGGGGAACCTACGAGCAGTACTTC. This is translated as CASSSKRGTYEQYF. The V and J genes are TRBV5-4 and TRBJ2-7; the D gene is perhaps TRBD2, from 5 matching bases. The CDR3 numbers 14 residues from cysteine through phenylalanine. Only the CDR3 part of the read is kept: 42 bases, read in frame from the first base. CDR1 and CDR2, looked up from the germline V gene (reference sequence), are SGHNT and YYREEE. Between the V and J ends, shortened by 3 bases and 2 bases respectively, the junction contains 12 bases.